This T cell receptor (beta chain) is drawn from a study of CD8+CD57+ T cells in acquired aplastic anemia. Study-level background: Across the sorted CD4+ and CD8+ cells, DNA amounts averaged 3.2 ug. Broader study findings: About 27 shared CD8+ CDR3s appeared highly expressed within patients' immunodominant clones.

The sequenced patients had an expansion of CD8+CD57+ cells seen by flow cytometry. Acquired aplastic anemia of severe grade affected all patients. Germline V CDR1 and CDR2: SNHLY, FYNNEI. V was clipped by 8 bases and J by 3 bases, with 16 bases between them. This CDR3 spans 15 amino acids. Researchers used genomic DNA as the template to profile TCR beta VDJ and CDR3. In TCRdb, the reads were re-called with MiXCR into one record per CDR3 protein. The sample holds 160,000 or so distinct CDR3 sequences, 45% to 55% seen once. This clonotype was seen a handful of times. What it recognizes is unknown. The TCR was taken from a human donor with aplastic anemia. The sample comprised sorted CD4+, CD8+, or CD8+CD57+ T cells (not recorded which) from PBMCs. J is TRBJ2-2 and V is TRBV2; tentative D call: TRBD1 (5 bases). The CDR3 loop reads CASGVGRTYTGELFF. The CDR3 region has the DNA TGTGCCAGCGGGGTGGGGCGGACCTACACCGGGGAGCTGTTTTTT.